Listed below are T cell receptor beta chains from one sample, sequenced in a study of Ad26.COV2.S vaccination and SARS-CoV-2 variants. TCRdb's copy holds only in-frame clones and misses some; the assay was immunoSEQ multiplex PCR. The sample has some 350,000 clones; roughly nine tenths are singletons. The source material was peripheral blood, sampled after recovery from COVID-19. The origin of the receptors is a human donor who had recovered from COVID-19. Each CDR3 is given with its conserved first and last residue.

V: TRBV19
CDR3: CASSIEGTGNQPQHF

V: TRBV6-5
CDR3: CASSYSGGMNTEAFF

V: TRBV6-5
CDR3: CASKAPGGGQPQHF

V: TRBV7-2
CDR3: CASSLQPGTGEGYTF

V: TRBV11-2
CDR3: CASSSFDGRQASGELFF

V: TRBV2
CDR3: CASSALRGLTYEQYF

V: TRBV27
CDR3: CASSLAQERNYGYTF

V: TRBV14
CDR3: CASSPLGTHTNTEAFF

V: TRBV9
CDR3: CASSVAEWAEGNTIYF

V: TRBV2
CDR3: CASSEALAGSEAFF

V: TRBV20-1
CDR3: CSAREGNTIYF

V: TRBV2
CDR3: CASSEYSSRTAEAFF

V: TRBV4-3
CDR3: CASSHFSGSRRKGYTF

V: TRBV14
CDR3: CASSFSRGRAYEQYF

V: TRBV2
CDR3: CASSGRNYGYTF

V: TRBV5-5
CDR3: CASSLASYSPLHF

V: TRBV19
CDR3: CASKHRDDYEQFF

V: TRBV5-4
CDR3: CASSSGHYQETQYF

V: TRBV15
CDR3: CATSRDMNIGETQYF

V: TRBV5-1
CDR3: CASSLEPAGYSYNEQFF

V: TRBV3-1/TRBV3-2
CDR3: CATLGYTLRGYGYTF

V: TRBV5-5
CDR3: CASSRLAGASTDTQYF

V: TRBV6-5
CDR3: CASRLGTDYGYTF

V: TRBV9
CDR3: CASSSNQETQYF

V: TRBV5-1
CDR3: CASSLGGSSYNSPLHF

V: TRBV5-1
CDR3: CASSLTGNEKLFF

V: TRBV5-1
CDR3: CASSWDKSYEQYF

V: TRBV2
CDR3: CASSRDTYGYTF

V: TRBV29-1
CDR3: CSAGRAGGHGYTF

V: TRBV10-1
CDR3: CASSRQGFNEQFF

V: TRBV7-9
CDR3: CASSSETGAGYGYTF

V: TRBV3-1/TRBV3-2
CDR3: CASSLTPQGAGNTIYF

V: TRBV4-3
CDR3: CASSQESGGTSTDTQYF

V: TRBV5-1
CDR3: CASWTSGVTGELFF

V: TRBV7-9
CDR3: CASSSRGLEEKLFF

V: TRBV4-1
CDR3: CASSQDGLWSTLFF

V: TRBV27
CDR3: CASSPGANEQYF

V: TRBV11-2
CDR3: CASSLGTGGYF

V: TRBV5-1
CDR3: CASSLEVVTEAFF

V: TRBV27
CDR3: CASRTEINYEQYF

V: TRBV19
CDR3: CASSILMNTEAFF

V: TRBV7-2
CDR3: CASSSFQARERHIQYF

V: TRBV5-6
CDR3: CASSQAPQSSGANVLTF

V: TRBV6-5
CDR3: CASSLGGPTEAFF

V: TRBV5-4
CDR3: CASSLGQRNTEAFF

V: TRBV6-5
CDR3: CASRFLEKLFF

V: TRBV27
CDR3: CASTDNYEQYF